The rows below give T cell receptor beta chains drawn from one sample of a study of CD8 T cells in Susac syndrome. TCRdb passed the immunoSEQ multiplex PCR reads through MiXCR, listing each CDR3 protein once. This table has about 64,000 distinct CDR3 sequences, just under 95% appearing once. Source material: CD8+ T cells from PBMCs. The receptors shown here come from a human donor with multiple sclerosis. CDR3s include the opening cysteine and the closing phenylalanine or tryptophan. A D gene is named only where the DNA matches it firmly. Expanded clones are given a class, and other clones once, few, many or no size at all.

j_call v_call d_call clone_size cdr3_aa cdr3_nt
TRBJ2-7 TRBV4-1 . . CASSQRYEQYF TGCGCCAGCAGCCAAAGGTACGAGCAGTACTTC
TRBJ1-2 TRBV6-5 . . CASSYSNPYEGYTF TGTGCCAGCAGTTACTCGAATCCATACGAGGGCTACACCTTC
TRBJ2-1 TRBV7-9 . once CASNGPGENEQFF TGTGCCAGCAACGGCCCTGGGGAGAATGAGCAGTTCTTC
TRBJ2-1 TRBV7-9 . . CASSHDNEQFF TGTGCCAGCAGCCACGACAATGAGCAGTTCTTC
TRBJ2-7 TRBV28 . . CASSYSGSGNEQYF TGTGCCAGCAGTTATTCAGGGTCGGGCAACGAGCAGTACTTC
TRBJ2-1 TRBV29-1 TRBD1 once CSARTGDYNEQFF TGCAGCGCGAGGACAGGGGACTACAATGAGCAGTTCTTC
TRBJ2-5 TRBV7-9 . . CASSSQMGVQETQYF TGTGCCAGCAGCTCCCAAATGGGGGTACAAGAGACCCAGTACTTC
TRBJ2-1 TRBV4-1 . . CASSPEQGGSYNEQFF TGCGCCAGCAGCCCCGAACAGGGGGGGTCCTACAATGAGCAGTTCTTC
TRBJ2-5 TRBV7-9 TRBD1 . CVSLPTGGGVGVETQYF TGTGTCAGCCTCCCAACAGGGGGCGGAGTGGGTGTGGAGACCCAGTACTTC
TRBJ1-6 TRBV12-3/TRBV12-4 . . CASSFQGSPLHF TGTGCCAGCAGTTTTCAGGGGTCACCCCTCCACTTT
TRBJ1-3 TRBV24-1 . . CATSDSTGNTIYF TGTGCCACCAGTGATTCTACGGGAAACACCATATATTTT
TRBJ1-2 TRBV12-3/TRBV12-4 . . CASNGGGNLYGYTF TGTGCCAGCAACGGAGGCGGAAACCTCTATGGCTACACCTTC
TRBJ2-3 TRBV29-1 . . CSATNPRRGLGDTQYF TGCAGCGCAACCAACCCAAGGAGGGGGCTCGGGGATACGCAGTATTTT
TRBJ2-1 TRBV6-5 . . CASSYSMREQFF TGTGCCAGCAGTTACTCGATGCGGGAGCAGTTCTTC
TRBJ2-5 TRBV7-2 . . CASSADGRGEETQYF TGTGCCAGCAGCGCCGACGGACGAGGAGAAGAGACCCAGTACTTC
TRBJ2-7 TRBV29-1 . once CSVEDLSSSYEQYF TGCAGCGTTGAAGATCTTAGCAGCTCCTACGAGCAGTACTTC
TRBJ1-1 TRBV9 . . CASTLGGRDTEAFF TGTGCCAGCACCCTAGGCGGTCGGGACACTGAAGCTTTCTTT
TRBJ2-3 TRBV7-6 . . CASSLEGPGADTQYF TGTGCCAGCAGCTTAGAGGGGCCGGGGGCAGATACGCAGTATTTT
TRBJ1-1 TRBV7-3 TRBD1 . CASSSRQGLANTEAFF TGTGCCAGCAGCTCCCGACAGGGGCTAGCGAACACTGAAGCTTTCTTT
TRBJ2-7 TRBV15 TRBD1 . CATSSRDSLYEQYF TGTGCCACCAGCAGCCGGGACAGCCTCTACGAGCAGTACTTC
TRBJ1-1 TRBV21-1 . . CASSKGVGQGEGPNTEAFF TGTGCCAGCAGCAAAGGAGTGGGACAGGGGGAGGGTCCGAACACTGAAGCTTTCTTT
TRBJ2-1 TRBV28 . . CASSSPNAYNEQFF TGTGCCAGCAGTTCGCCTAACGCCTACAATGAGCAGTTCTTC
TRBJ1-1 TRBV27 TRBD1 . CASSLSVTGGTEAFF TGTGCCAGCAGTTTATCGGTTACAGGGGGCACTGAAGCTTTCTTT
TRBJ1-4 TRBV30 . . CAWSDSPTNEKLFF TGTGCCTGGAGTGACAGTCCAACTAATGAAAAACTGTTTTTT
TRBJ2-7 TRBV13 TRBD1 . CASSNRGYEQYF TGTGCCAGCAGCAACAGGGGCTACGAGCAGTACTTC
TRBJ2-1 TRBV12-3/TRBV12-4 . few CASSYPGTEQFF TGTGCCAGCAGTTACCCGGGGACCGAGCAGTTCTTC
TRBJ2-1 TRBV29-1 . . CSAQTGYNEQFF TGCAGCGCCCAAACAGGGTACAATGAGCAGTTCTTC
TRBJ2-7 TRBV20-1 . . CSARQTGTYEQYF TGCAGTGCTAGACAGACAGGCACCTACGAGCAGTACTTC
TRBJ2-1 TRBV20-1 . . CSGLPLSYNEQFF TGCAGTGGCCTGCCCCTCTCCTACAATGAGCAGTTCTTC
TRBJ2-2 TRBV7-2 . . CASSLGFVPANTGELFF TGTGCCAGCAGCTTAGGCTTTGTTCCCGCGAACACCGGGGAGCTGTTTTTT
TRBJ2-4 TRBV10-2 TRBD2 . CASSESISGLNIQYF TGCGCCAGCAGTGAGTCGATTAGCGGGTTAAACATTCAGTACTTC
TRBJ2-3 TRBV2 . . CASSAVTSSTDTQYF TGTGCCAGCAGTGCCGTCACCTCTAGCACAGATACGCAGTATTTT
TRBJ2-7 TRBV20-1 TRBD2 . CSARGRDSYEQYF TGCAGTGCTAGGGGGAGGGACTCCTACGAGCAGTACTTC
TRBJ1-1 TRBV20-1 . . CSARHGGSETEAFF TGCAGTGCTAGACACGGGGGGTCCGAAACTGAAGCTTTCTTT
TRBJ2-1 TRBV7-9 . once CASSPLRLNEQFF TGTGCCAGCAGCCCATTGCGGCTCAATGAGCAGTTCTTC
TRBJ2-7 TRBV28 . . CASRVAISSYEQYF TGTGCCAGCAGAGTAGCTATTAGCTCCTACGAGCAGTACTTC
TRBJ2-1 TRBV27 TRBD2 . CASKPLLAELVNEQFF TGTGCCAGCAAACCCCTACTAGCGGAACTTGTAAATGAGCAGTTCTTC
TRBJ2-7 TRBV21-1 . . CASSKGWAGTGFYEQYF TGTGCCAGCAGCAAAGGATGGGCCGGGACTGGGTTCTACGAGCAGTACTTC
TRBJ2-1 TRBV6-1 TRBD2 . CASSEELAGGFEQFF TGTGCCAGCAGTGAAGAACTAGCGGGAGGTTTTGAGCAGTTCTTC
TRBJ2-5 TRBV28 TRBD1 . CASKDREYQETQYF TGTGCCAGCAAGGACAGGGAATACCAAGAGACCCAGTACTTC
TRBJ1-1 TRBV6-5 . . CASSYPTLNTEAFF TGTGCCAGCAGTTACCCGACTTTGAACACTGAAGCTTTCTTT
TRBJ1-1 TRBV5-1 TRBD1 . CASSGGDSENTEAFF TGCGCCAGCAGCGGGGGGGACAGTGAAAACACTGAAGCTTTCTTT